Each of the 23 T cell receptor beta chains below was sequenced from the same sample in a study of blood T cell repertoires in COVID-19. Assay: immunoSEQ multiplex PCR; the TCRdb copy retains only in-frame clones and omits some. The profile shows 310,000 or so clones, around nine tenths of them singletons. The specimen was PBMCs or T cells enriched from blood (not recorded which). The origin of the receptors is a woman aged 40 to 50 who had recovered from COVID-19.

The V gene is TRBV10-3, the J gene TRBJ1-2; D perhaps matches TRBD1 (5 bases). The germline gives CDR1 ENHRY, CDR2 SYGVKD. Trimming cost V 8 bases and J 8 bases, with 24 bases left between them. The CDR3 spans 15 residues. CDR3 in amino acids: CAISFGGAPLGGYTF. The CDR3 coding sequence is TGTGCCATCTCCTTCGGGGGTGCCCCCTTAGGGGGCTACACCTTC.

The chain recombines TRBV5-4 with TRBJ2-3; D perhaps matches TRBD1 (6 bases). Germline CDR1 reads SGHNT; CDR2 reads YYREEE (reference sequence). V gave up 0 bases and J gave up 1 base, with 6 bases separating them. The CDR3 spans 14 residues. The CDR3 sequence is CASSLAGGTDTQYF. For the CDR3, the DNA is TGTGCCAGCAGCTTGGCAGGGGGCACAGATACGCAGTATTTT.

This chain uses TRBV7-9 with TRBJ2-7; no firm D call. This CDR3 spans 14 amino acids. V lost 0 bases to trimming and J lost 2 bases, with 8 bases between them. The germline V gene encodes CDR1 SEHNR and CDR2 FQNEAQ (reference sequence). The CDR3 here is CASSLAEQTYEQYF. CDR3 in DNA: TGTGCCAGCAGCTTAGCGGAGCAAACCTACGAGCAGTACTTC.

The rearrangement joins TRBV7-8 to TRBJ2-2; the D gene is possibly TRBD2 (5 bases). V was cut by 5 bases and J by 7 bases, with 14 bases left in between. CDR3 length: 14 amino acids. CDR1 SGHVS and CDR2 FQNEAQ come from the germline V gene. CDR3 in amino acids: CASSRTYAGGELFF. The CDR3 DNA is TGTGCCAGCAGCCGTACGTATGCGGGCGGGGAGCTGTTTTTT.

This clone appeared once. The V call is TRBV7-8, the J call TRBJ1-4; maybe TRBD1 (6 bases). Trimming left V 1 base short and J 3 bases short, with 15 bases between. Germline V lookup: CDR1 SGHVS, CDR2 FQNEAQ. The CDR3 consists of 17 residues. The CDR3 protein is CASSLGPRGTANEKLFF. The CDR3 DNA follows: TGTGCCAGCAGCTTAGGCCCCAGGGGAACGGCTAATGAAAAACTGTTTTTT.

This clone was recorded once. Other nucleotide sequences from this sample produce the same CDR3. V usage is TRBV28 and J usage is TRBJ1-5, with D unclear. Germline lookup yields CDR1 MDHEN and CDR2 SYDVKM. Trimming removed 5 bases from V and 4 bases from J, with 3 bases in between. CDR3 size: 11 residues. The CDR3, as DNA: TGTGCCAGCAGTCTGAATCAGCCCCAGCATTTT. Amino acids: CASSLNQPQHF. Looking up the rest from reference TRBV28 and TRBJ1-5 gives the full variable domain: DVKVTQSSRYLVKRTGEKVFLECVQDMDHENMFWYRQDPGLGLRLIYFSYDVKMKEKGDIPEGYSVSREKKERFSLILESASTNQTSMYLCASSLNQPQHFGDGTRLSIL.

This chain connects TRBV4-3 to TRBJ1-1, with D possibly being TRBD1 (6 bases). This CDR3 has 14 amino acids. V lost 0 bases to trimming and J lost 11 bases, with 16 bases between them. From germline, CDR1 is LGHNA and CDR2 YSLEER. This CDR3 reads CASSQDWGQRRAFF. The CDR3 coding sequence is TGCGCCAGCAGCCAAGATTGGGGGCAGCGAAGGGCTTTCTTT.

The V gene is TRBV19, the J gene TRBJ1-6; D might be TRBD1 (5 bases). There are 13 residues in the CDR3. V lost 6 bases to trimming and J lost 7 bases, with 10 bases between them. Germline V gene sequence: CDR1 LNHDA, CDR2 SQIVND (reference sequence). The CDR3 DNA follows: TGTGCCAGTAGCAACAGGTACAATTCACCCCTCCACTTT. It codes for CASSNRYNSPLHF. Full variable domain (missing parts from reference TRBV19 and TRBJ1-6): DGGITQSPKYLFRKEGQNVTLSCEQNLNHDAMYWYRQDPGQGLRLIYYSQIVNDFQKGDIAEGYSVSREKKESFPLTVTSAQKNPTAFYLCASSNRYNSPLHFGNGTRLTVT.

The rearrangement uses TRBV28 and TRBJ2-7, with 9 bases matching TRBD2. V dropped 6 bases and J dropped 3; count of bases not matched to a gene: 9. The length of the CDR3 is 15 residues. Germline CDR1 MDHEN, CDR2 SYDVKM. The CDR3 DNA follows: TGTGCCAGCAGCGTAACTAGCGGGCAGTTCTACGAGCAGTACTTC. Its translation: CASSVTSGQFYEQYF.

The chain recombines TRBV2 with TRBJ1-5; tentatively, D is TRBD1 (5 bases). The CDR3 is 15 residues long. Germline lookup yields CDR1 SNHLY and CDR2 FYNNEI. Trimming removed 1 base at V and 1 base at J, with 8 bases between. CDR3 loop: CASSEDRHSNQPQHF. In DNA, the CDR3 is TGTGCCAGCAGTGAAGACAGGCACAGCAATCAGCCCCAGCATTTT.

The chain's CDR3 is CASSLGQGDQPQHF. The CDR3 region has the DNA TGTGCCAGCAGTCTAGGACAGGGTGATCAGCCCCAGCATTTT. The chain uses TRBV28 and TRBJ1-5; TRBD1 matches at 8 bases. Germline-derived CDR1 and CDR2 are MDHEN and SYDVKM. This CDR3 region has 14 residues. Losses at the gene ends were 5 bases for V and 5 bases for J; bases not matched to a gene: 5.

V usage is TRBV5-4 and J usage is TRBJ1-2, with D maybe TRBD1 (6 bases). Looked up from germline, CDR1 is SGHNT and CDR2 is YYREEE (reference sequence). The CDR3 has 16 residues. Trimming took off 2 bases at V and 6 bases at J, with 20 bases between the two ends. In nucleotides, the CDR3 is TGTGCCAGCAGCTTTGAATCCGTGCGGGGGGCGAATGGCTACACCTTC. It codes for CASSFESVRGANGYTF.

This clone was counted between two and nine times. The chain has TRBV7-9 and TRBJ2-5; TRBD2 matches at 7 bases. The J segment lost 0 bases and the V segment lost 6 bases, leaving 4 bases of the junction unmatched. The CDR3 extends over 14 amino acids. Germline lookup yields CDR1 SEHNR and CDR2 FQNEAQ (reference sequence). CDR3 in DNA: TGTGCCAGCAGGAGCGGGACCCACCAAGAGACCCAGTACTTC. Protein: CASRSGTHQETQYF.

The V call is TRBV7-2, the J call TRBJ2-7; D remains unclear. Germline CDR1 and CDR2: SGHTA and FQGNSA. Trimming left V 4 bases short and J 3 bases short, with 10 bases between. The CDR3 covers 13 residues. CDR3 loop: CASSSQALYEQYF. CDR3 nucleotides: TGTGCCAGCAGCTCCCAGGCCCTCTACGAGCAGTACTTC.

The chain couples TRBV24-1 to TRBJ1-2; possibly TRBD1 for D (5 bases). The germline CDR1 and CDR2 sequences are KGHDR and SFDVKD. The V end lost 9 bases, the J end lost 9 bases, and 16 bases lay between the germline ends. This CDR3 region has 12 residues. Here the CDR3 DNA reads TGTGCCACCTCCCCCCACGGGGGGAGCTACACCTTC. Protein product: CATSPHGGSYTF.

The chain links TRBV19 to TRBJ2-7, with TRBD1 matching over 9 bases. Trimming removed 5 bases from V and 5 bases from J; junction bases left unmatched: 4. CDR1 is LNHDA and CDR2 is SQIVND in the germline V gene (reference sequence). The CDR3 sequence is 13 residues long. As DNA, the CDR3 is TGTGCCAGTAGTCTGAGGGACAGGGACGAGCAGTACTTC. This codes for CASSLRDRDEQYF.

V gene TRBV27 combines with J gene TRBJ2-1, with D hard to call. Germline V lookup: CDR1 MNHEY, CDR2 SMNVEV (reference sequence). The CDR3 loop spans 14 amino acids. V shed 0 bases and J shed 5 bases, with 8 bases lying between them. The CDR3 loop reads CASSLSWQDNEQFF. CDR3 nucleotides: TGTGCCAGCAGTTTATCGTGGCAGGACAATGAGCAGTTCTTC.

This clone was seen a few times. The V gene is TRBV10-3, the J gene TRBJ2-1; 10 bases line up with TRBD2. Trimming at V came to 11 bases and at J to 9 bases, leaving 13 bases not matched to a gene. Germline CDR1 and CDR2: ENHRY and SYGVKD. This CDR3 comprises 14 residues. CDR3 bases: TGTGCCTTATCAGCGGGAGGGCAATCGGGTGAGCAGTTCTTC. Translation: CALSAGGQSGEQFF.

Notes on this clone: This specimen includes other DNA sequences encoding the same CDR3. The V and J genes are TRBV12-3 or TRBV12-4 and TRBJ1-1, with D hard to call. The V end lost 3 bases, the J end lost 4 bases, and 9 bases lay between the germline ends. The CDR3 totals 13 residues. The CDR3 DNA reads as TGTGCCAGCAGTTTCCGGGTTAGCACTGAAGCTTTCTTT. Translated, it gives CASSFRVSTEAFF.

The rearrangement links TRBV27 to TRBJ2-2; 8 nucleotides match TRBD1. Per the germline V gene, CDR1 is MNHEY and CDR2 is SMNVEV (reference sequence). This CDR3 spans 17 amino acids. V shed 8 bases and J 5 bases; nucleotides not matched to a gene: 16. This chain's CDR3 is CASGKGGGQGFTGELFF. CDR3 bases: TGTGCCAGCGGAAAGGGAGGAGGACAGGGATTTACCGGGGAGCTGTTTTTT.

This clone was picked up one time. The rearrangement joins TRBV28 to TRBJ1-5, with TRBD1 identical over 8 bases. Germline values: CDR1 MDHEN, CDR2 SYDVKM. V shed 4 bases, J shed 4 bases, and the junction held 3 bases outside the gene matches. The CDR3 consists of 14 residues. CDR3 sequence (DNA): TGTGCCAGCAGTTGGACAGGGTGGAATCAGCCCCAGCATTTT. This codes for CASSWTGWNQPQHF.

This chain connects TRBV7-9 to TRBJ1-2, with TRBD1 as a possible D gene (6 bases). The V end lost 5 bases, the J end lost 2 bases, and 15 bases lay between the germline ends. In germline, CDR1 is SEHNR, CDR2 FQNEAQ (reference sequence). The CDR3 loop spans 15 amino acids. The CDR3 loop reads CASSPPGGGNYGYTF. CDR3 coding DNA: TGTGCCAGCAGCCCCCCGGGAGGGGGAAACTATGGCTACACCTTC.

This clone was seen a few times. The genes are TRBV2 and TRBJ2-1, with a tentative D call TRBD2 (6 bases). Per germline, CDR1 SNHLY and CDR2 FYNNEI. The V gene lost 0 bases and the J gene lost 3 bases, with 12 bases spanning the gap. There are 16 residues in the CDR3. CDR3 nucleotides: TGTGCCAGCAGTGAAGCGCAGAGGGGACTCTACAATGAGCAGTTCTTC. It codes for CASSEAQRGLYNEQFF.